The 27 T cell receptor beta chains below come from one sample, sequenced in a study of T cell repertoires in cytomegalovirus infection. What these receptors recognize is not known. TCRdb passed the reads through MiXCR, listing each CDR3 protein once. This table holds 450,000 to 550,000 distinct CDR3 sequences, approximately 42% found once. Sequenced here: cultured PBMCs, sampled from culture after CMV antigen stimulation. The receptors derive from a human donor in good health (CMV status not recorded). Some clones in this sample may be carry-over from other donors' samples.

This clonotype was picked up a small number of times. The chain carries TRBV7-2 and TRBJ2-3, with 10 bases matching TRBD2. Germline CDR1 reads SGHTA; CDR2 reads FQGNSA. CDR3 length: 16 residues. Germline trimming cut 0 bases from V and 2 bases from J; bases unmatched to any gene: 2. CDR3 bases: TGTGCCAGCAGCTTAGCTAGCGGGGGGCCCACAGATACGCAGTATTTT. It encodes CASSLASGGPTDTQYF. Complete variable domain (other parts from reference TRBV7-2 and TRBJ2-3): GAGVSQSPSNKVTEKGKDVELRCDPISGHTALYWYRQSLGQGLEFLIYFQGNSAPDKSGLPSDRFSAERTGGSVSTLTIQRTQQEDSAVYLCASSLASGGPTDTQYFGPGTRLTVL.

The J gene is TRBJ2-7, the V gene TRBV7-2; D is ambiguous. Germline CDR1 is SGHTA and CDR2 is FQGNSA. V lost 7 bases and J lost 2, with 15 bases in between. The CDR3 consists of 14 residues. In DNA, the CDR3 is TGTGCCAGCACGCAGACTCACGCAACCTACGAGCAGTACTTC. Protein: CASTQTHATYEQYF.

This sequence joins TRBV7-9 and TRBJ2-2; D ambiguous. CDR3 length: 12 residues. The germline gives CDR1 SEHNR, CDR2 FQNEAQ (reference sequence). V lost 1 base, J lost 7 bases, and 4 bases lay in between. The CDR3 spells CASSLEFGELFF. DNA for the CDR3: TGTGCCAGCAGCTTAGAATTCGGGGAGCTGTTTTTT.

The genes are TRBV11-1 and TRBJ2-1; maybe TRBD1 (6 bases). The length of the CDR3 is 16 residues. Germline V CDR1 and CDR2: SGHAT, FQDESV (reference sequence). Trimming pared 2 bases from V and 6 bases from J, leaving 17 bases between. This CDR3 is CASSLRSTGIGNEQFF. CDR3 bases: TGTGCCAGCAGCTTACGATCGACAGGAATCGGCAATGAGCAGTTCTTC.

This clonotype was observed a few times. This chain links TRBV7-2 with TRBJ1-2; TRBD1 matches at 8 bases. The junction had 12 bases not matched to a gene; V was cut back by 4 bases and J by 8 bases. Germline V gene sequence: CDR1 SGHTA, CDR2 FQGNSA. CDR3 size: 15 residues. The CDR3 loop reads CASSSDFGQGGGYTF. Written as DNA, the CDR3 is TGTGCCAGCAGCTCGGATTTTGGACAGGGTGGAGGCTACACCTTC.

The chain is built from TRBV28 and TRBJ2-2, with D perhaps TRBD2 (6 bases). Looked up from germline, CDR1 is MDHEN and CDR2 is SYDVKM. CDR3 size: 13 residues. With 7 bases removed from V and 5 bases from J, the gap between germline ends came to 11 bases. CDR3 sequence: CASKFGGTGELFF. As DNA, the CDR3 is TGTGCCAGCAAGTTTGGAGGGACCGGGGAGCTGTTTTTT.

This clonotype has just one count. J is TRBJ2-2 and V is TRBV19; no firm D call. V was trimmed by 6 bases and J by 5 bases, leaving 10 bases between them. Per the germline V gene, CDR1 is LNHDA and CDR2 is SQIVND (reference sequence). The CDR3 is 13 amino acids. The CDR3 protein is CASRPSGTGELFF. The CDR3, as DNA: TGTGCCAGTAGACCCAGTGGGACCGGGGAGCTGTTTTTT.

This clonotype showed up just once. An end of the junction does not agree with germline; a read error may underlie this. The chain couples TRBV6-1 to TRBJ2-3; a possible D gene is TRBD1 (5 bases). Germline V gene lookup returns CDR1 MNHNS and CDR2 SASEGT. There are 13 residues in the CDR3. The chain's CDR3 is CASRAADTDTQYF. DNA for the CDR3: TGTGCGAGCAGGGCCGCGGACACAGATACGCAGTATTTT.

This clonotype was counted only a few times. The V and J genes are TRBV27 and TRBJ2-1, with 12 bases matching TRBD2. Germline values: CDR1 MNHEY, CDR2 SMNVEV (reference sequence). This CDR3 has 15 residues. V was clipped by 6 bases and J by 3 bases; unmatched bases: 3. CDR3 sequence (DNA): TGTGCCAGCAGACCGACTAGCGGGGGCTACAATGAGCAGTTCTTC. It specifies CASRPTSGGYNEQFF.

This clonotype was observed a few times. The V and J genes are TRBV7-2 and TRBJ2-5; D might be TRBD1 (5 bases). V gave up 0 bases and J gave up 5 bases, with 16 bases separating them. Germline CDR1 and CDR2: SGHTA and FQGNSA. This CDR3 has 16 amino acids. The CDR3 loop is CASSLASDSGLETQYF. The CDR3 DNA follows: TGTGCCAGCAGCTTAGCTTCCGACAGTGGGTTGGAGACCCAGTACTTC.

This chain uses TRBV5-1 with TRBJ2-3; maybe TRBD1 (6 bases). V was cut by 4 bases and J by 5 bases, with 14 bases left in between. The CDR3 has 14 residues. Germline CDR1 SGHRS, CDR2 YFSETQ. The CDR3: CASSLQTGLDTQYF. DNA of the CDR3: TGCGCCAGCAGCCTACAGACAGGTTTAGATACGCAGTATTTT.

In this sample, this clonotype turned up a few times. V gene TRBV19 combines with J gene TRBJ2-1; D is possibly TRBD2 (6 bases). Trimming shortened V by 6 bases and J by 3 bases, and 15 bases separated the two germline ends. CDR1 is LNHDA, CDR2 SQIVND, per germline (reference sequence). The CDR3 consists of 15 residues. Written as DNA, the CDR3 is TGTGCCAGTAGCCCAGGGACTCGATACTACAATGAGCAGTTCTTC. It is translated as CASSPGTRYYNEQFF. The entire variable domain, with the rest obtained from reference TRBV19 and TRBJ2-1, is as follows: DGGITQSPKYLFRKEGQNVTLSCEQNLNHDAMYWYRQDPGQGLRLIYYSQIVNDFQKGDIAEGYSVSREKKESFPLTVTSAQKNPTAFYLCASSPGTRYYNEQFFGPGTRLTVL.

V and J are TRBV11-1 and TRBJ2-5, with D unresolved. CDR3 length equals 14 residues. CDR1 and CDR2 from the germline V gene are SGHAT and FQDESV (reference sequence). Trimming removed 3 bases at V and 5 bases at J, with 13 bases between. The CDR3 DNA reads TGTGCCAGCAGCTTGGTGGATTTGGTGGAGACCCAGTACTTC. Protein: CASSLVDLVETQYF.

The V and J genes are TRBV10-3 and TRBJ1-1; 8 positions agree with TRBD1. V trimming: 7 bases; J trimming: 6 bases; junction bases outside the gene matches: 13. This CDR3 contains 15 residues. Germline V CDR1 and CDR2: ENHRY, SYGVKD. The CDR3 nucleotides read TGTGCCATCATTTTCCAGGGGGCGCGGTTGGCTGAAGCTTTCTTT. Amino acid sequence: CAIIFQGARLAEAFF.

Here the CDR3 reads CAISESQGGLAGDTGELFF. CDR3 bases: TGTGCCATCAGTGAGTCGCAAGGCGGACTAGCGGGAGACACCGGGGAGCTGTTTTTT. The chain employs TRBV10-3 and TRBJ2-2, with 13 bases fitting TRBD2. Trimming removed 0 bases from V and 3 bases from J; junction bases left unmatched: 7. The CDR3 runs to 19 residues. In germline, CDR1 is ENHRY, CDR2 SYGVKD.

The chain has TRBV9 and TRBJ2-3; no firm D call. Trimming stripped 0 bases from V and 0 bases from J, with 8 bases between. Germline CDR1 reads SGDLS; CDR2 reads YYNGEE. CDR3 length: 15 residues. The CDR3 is CASSVGFQSTDTQYF. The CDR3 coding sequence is TGTGCCAGCAGCGTAGGATTCCAAAGCACAGATACGCAGTATTTT.

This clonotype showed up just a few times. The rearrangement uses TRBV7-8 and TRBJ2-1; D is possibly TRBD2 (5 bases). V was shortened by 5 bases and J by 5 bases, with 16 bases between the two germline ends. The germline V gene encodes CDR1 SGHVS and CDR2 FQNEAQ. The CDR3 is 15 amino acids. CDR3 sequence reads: CASSPRPGLNNEQFF. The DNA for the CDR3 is TGTGCCAGCAGCCCCCGCCCTGGACTTAACAATGAGCAGTTCTTC.

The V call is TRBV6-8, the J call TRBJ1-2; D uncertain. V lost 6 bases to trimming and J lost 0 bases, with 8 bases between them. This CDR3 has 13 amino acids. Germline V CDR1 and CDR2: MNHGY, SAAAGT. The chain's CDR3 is CASRPGANYGYTF. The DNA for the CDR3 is TGTGCCAGCAGACCCGGGGCTAACTATGGCTACACCTTC.

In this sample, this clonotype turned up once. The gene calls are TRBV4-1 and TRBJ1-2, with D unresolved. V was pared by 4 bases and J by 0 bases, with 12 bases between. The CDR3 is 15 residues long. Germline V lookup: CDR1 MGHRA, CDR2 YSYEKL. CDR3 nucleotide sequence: TGCGCCAGCAGCCTCTCCGGGCCGGCTAACTATGGCTACACCTTC. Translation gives CASSLSGPANYGYTF.

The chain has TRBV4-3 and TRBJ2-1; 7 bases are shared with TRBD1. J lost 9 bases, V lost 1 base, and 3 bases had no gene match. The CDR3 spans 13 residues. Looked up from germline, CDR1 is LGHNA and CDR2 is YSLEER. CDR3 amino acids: CASSQGTGTEQFF. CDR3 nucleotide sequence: TGCGCCAGCAGCCAAGGGACAGGCACTGAGCAGTTCTTC.

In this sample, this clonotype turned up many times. The CDR3 DNA is TGTGCCAGCAGCTCAGGGACAGGAAAGGGCAATGAGCAGTTCTTC. Translated, it gives CASSSGTGKGNEQFF. The chain has TRBV7-8 and TRBJ2-1, with 8 bases identical to TRBD1. V shed 4 bases, J shed 6 bases, and the junction held 8 bases outside the gene matches. Per the germline V gene, CDR1 is SGHVS and CDR2 is FQNEAQ. The CDR3 covers 15 residues.

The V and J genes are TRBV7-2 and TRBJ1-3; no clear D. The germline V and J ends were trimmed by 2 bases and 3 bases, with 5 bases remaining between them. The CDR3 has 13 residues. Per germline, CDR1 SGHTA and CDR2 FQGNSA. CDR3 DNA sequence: TGTGCCAGCAGCTTACGGGTTGGAAACACCATATATTTT. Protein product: CASSLRVGNTIYF.

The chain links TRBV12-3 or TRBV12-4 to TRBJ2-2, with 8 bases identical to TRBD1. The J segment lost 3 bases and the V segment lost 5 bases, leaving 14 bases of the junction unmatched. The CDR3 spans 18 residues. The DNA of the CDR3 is TGTGCCAGCAGTCCCACGGACAGGGTCGTATCCTACACCGGGGAGCTGTTTTTT. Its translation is CASSPTDRVVSYTGELFF.

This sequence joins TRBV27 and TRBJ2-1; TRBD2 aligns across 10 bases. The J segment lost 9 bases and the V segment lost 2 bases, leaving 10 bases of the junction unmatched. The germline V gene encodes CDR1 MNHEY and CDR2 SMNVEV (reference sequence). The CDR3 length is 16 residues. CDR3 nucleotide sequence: TGTGCCAGCAGTTTAGTGAGCGGGGGGGGACGGTTTGAGCAGTTCTTC. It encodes CASSLVSGGGRFEQFF.

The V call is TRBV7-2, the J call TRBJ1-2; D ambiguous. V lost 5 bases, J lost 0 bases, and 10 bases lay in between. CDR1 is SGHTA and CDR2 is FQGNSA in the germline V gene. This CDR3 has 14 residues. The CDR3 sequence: CASSPLSANYGYTF. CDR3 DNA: TGTGCCAGCAGCCCCCTCTCGGCTAACTATGGCTACACCTTC.

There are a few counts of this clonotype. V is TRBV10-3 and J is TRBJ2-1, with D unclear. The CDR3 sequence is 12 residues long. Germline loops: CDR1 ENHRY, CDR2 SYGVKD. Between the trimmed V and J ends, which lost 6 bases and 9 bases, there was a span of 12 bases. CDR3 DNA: TGTGCCATCAGCGCGAGATTGGGTGAGCAGTTCTTC. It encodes CAISARLGEQFF.

The CDR3 DNA reads TGTGCCAGCAGTGGCGGGGCCCTGAGGGACAATGAGCAGTTCTTC. This gives the protein CASSGGALRDNEQFF. The chain has TRBV2 and TRBJ2-1, with a possible D match to TRBD2 (6 bases). Germline V lookup: CDR1 SNHLY, CDR2 FYNNEI. V was cut by 4 bases and J by 5 bases, with 15 bases left in between. The CDR3 runs to 15 residues.